The present TCR beta chain was sequenced within a study of blood T cells in healthy people across ages. Sample-barcoded 5' priming and a J-beta primer mix drove a second PCR of about 6 to 12 cycles. There were at least 3 million CDR3-containing paired-end reads obtained from each sample. TCRdb reprocessed the 5' RACE reads via MiXCR and lists one record per CDR3 protein. Of some 800,000 distinct CDR3 sequences detected, under 55% appear once; the ten largest clones hold around 21%. Study results and caveats: Estimated diversity, derived from one million T cells, was regarded as an underestimate.

Germline V CDR1 and CDR2: MDHEN, SYDVKM. The CDR3 loop spans 15 amino acids. Trimming cost V 2 bases and J 7 bases, with 14 bases left between them. This clonotype occurred once. What it binds is unknown. The chain employs TRBV28 and TRBJ1-4; a weak D match, TRBD1 (6 bases). The specimen sequenced was blood. The sequence derives from a man aged 55-75 years in good health. The CDR3 here is CASSLGGTTSEKLFF. CDR3 nucleotides: TGTGCCAGCAGTTTAGGCGGGACAACGAGTGAAAAACTGTTTTTT.